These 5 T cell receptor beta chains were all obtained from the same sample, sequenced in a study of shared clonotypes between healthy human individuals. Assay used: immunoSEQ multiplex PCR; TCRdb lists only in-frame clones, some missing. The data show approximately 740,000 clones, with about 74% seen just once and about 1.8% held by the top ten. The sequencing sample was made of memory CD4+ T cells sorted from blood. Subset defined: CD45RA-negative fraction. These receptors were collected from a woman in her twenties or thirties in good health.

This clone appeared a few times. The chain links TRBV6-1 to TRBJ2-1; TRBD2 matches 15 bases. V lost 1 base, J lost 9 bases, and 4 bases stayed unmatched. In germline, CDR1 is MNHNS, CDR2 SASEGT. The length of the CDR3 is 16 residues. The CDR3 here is CASSEGPGLAGGEQFF. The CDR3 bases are TGTGCCAGCAGTGAAGGGCCGGGACTAGCGGGAGGTGAGCAGTTCTTC.

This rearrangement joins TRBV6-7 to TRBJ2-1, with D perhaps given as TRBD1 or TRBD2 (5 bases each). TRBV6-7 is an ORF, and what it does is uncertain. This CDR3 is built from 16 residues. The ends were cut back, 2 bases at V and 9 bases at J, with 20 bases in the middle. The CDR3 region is CASSYRPGPKLGEQFF. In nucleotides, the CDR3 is TGTGCCAGCAGTTACCGTCCGGGGCCCAAATTAGGTGAGCAGTTCTTC.

The DNA for the CDR3 is TGTGCCAGCAACGTACAGGGCAATCAGCCCCAGCATTTT. Translated, it gives CASNVQGNQPQHF. The V gene is TRBV5-8, the J gene TRBJ1-5; D possibly corresponds to TRBD1 (5 bases). The CDR3 runs 13 residues. Trimming shortened V by 6 bases and J by 2 bases, and 9 bases separated the two germline ends. Per the germline V gene, CDR1 is SGHTS and CDR2 is YDEGEE.

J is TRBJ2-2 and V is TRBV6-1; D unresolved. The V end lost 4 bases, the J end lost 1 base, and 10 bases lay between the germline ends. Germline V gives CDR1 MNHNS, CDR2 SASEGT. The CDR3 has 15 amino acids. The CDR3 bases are TGTGCCAGCAGTGCCTATGGCGGGAACACCGGGGAGCTGTTTTTT. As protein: CASSAYGGNTGELFF.

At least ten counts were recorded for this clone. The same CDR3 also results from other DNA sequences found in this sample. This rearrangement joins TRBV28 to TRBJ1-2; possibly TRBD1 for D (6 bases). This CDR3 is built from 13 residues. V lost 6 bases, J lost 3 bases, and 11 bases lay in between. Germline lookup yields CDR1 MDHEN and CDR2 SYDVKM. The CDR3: CASSLQGDYGYTF. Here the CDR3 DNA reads TGTGCCAGCAGCCTACAGGGAGACTATGGCTACACCTTC.